What follows are 31 T cell receptor beta chains derived from one specimen sequenced in a study of cytomegalovirus exposure and HLA in healthy donors (dated by TCRdb to the late 2010s). The library was prepared using the immunoSEQ multiplex PCR assay. The multiplex PCR relied on a mix of 60 forward primers for TCR Vbeta segments and 13 reverse primers for TCR Jbeta segments. TCRdb re-hosts the immuneACCESS table, in-frame sequences only. Its copies lack some clones; in the studies checked, an unresolved V gene accounts for under half of them, and the cause for the rest is not known. The sample has a few hundred thousand clones on record, 70% to 80% of them singletons. Around a sixth of the sample belongs to the ten largest clones. Input material: PBMCs. Receptors were obtained from a man in his forties in good health and CMV-seronegative.

The chain carries TRBV7-3 and TRBJ2-1, with 11 bases identical to TRBD2. The J segment lost 6 bases and the V segment lost 5 bases, leaving 9 bases of the junction unmatched. The germline V gene has CDR1 SGHTA and CDR2 FQGTGA. The CDR3 length is 16 residues. The CDR3 coding sequence is TGTGCCAGCAGCCCCGCTGGACTAGCGGGTTCCAATGAGCAGTTCTTC. This translates into CASSPAGLAGSNEQFF.

The gene calls are TRBV7-8 and TRBJ1-2, with TRBD1 identical over 10 bases. The trim removed 2 bases at V and 3 bases at J, leaving 6 bases unmatched. This CDR3 region has 16 residues. The germline V gene has CDR1 SGHVS and CDR2 FQNEAQ. In nucleotides, the CDR3 is TGTGCCAGCAGCTTAACTAGACAGGGGGCTGACTATGGCTACACCTTC. Its protein product is CASSLTRQGADYGYTF.

V gene TRBV7-9 combines with J gene TRBJ1-2; 12 nucleotides match TRBD1. Per the germline V gene, CDR1 is SEHNR and CDR2 is FQNEAQ (reference sequence). This CDR3 has 14 amino acids. V was pared by 4 bases and J by 7 bases, with 4 bases of the junction left unmatched. The CDR3, as DNA: TGTGCCAGCAGCTGGGACAGGGGGCTGATTGGCTACACCTTC. As protein: CASSWDRGLIGYTF.

CDR3: CASSTQSWNTEAFF. CDR3 sequence (DNA): TGTGCCAGCAGCACACAGTCGTGGAACACTGAAGCTTTCTTT. The V and J genes are TRBV7-9 and TRBJ1-1; no definite D call. The length of the CDR3 is 14 residues. Germline assignment: CDR1 SEHNR and CDR2 FQNEAQ (reference sequence). Trimming removed 5 bases from V and 1 base from J, with 11 bases in between.

The J gene is TRBJ1-5, the V gene TRBV7-7; D may be TRBD1 (6 bases). With 4 bases removed from V and 11 bases from J, the gap between germline ends came to 9 bases. There are 11 residues in the CDR3. Germline CDR1 is SSHAT and CDR2 is FNYEAQ (reference sequence). For the CDR3, the DNA is TGTGCCAGCAGCTGCACAGGGACCCAGCATTTT. Its protein is CASSCTGTQHF.

The chain couples TRBV28 to TRBJ2-1, with D possibly TRBD2 on 5 matching bases. The germline gives CDR1 MDHEN, CDR2 SYDVKM. V was pared by 2 bases and J by 9 bases, with 11 bases between. The CDR3 is made up of 13 amino acids. The CDR3 region has the DNA TGTGCCAGCAGTTTAGCTAGCTTAAGTGAGCAGTTCTTC. It is translated as CASSLASLSEQFF.

The J gene is TRBJ1-1, the V gene TRBV7-9; unclear D gene. The CDR3 has 15 amino acids. The V gene lost 5 bases and the J gene lost 0 bases, with 13 bases spanning the gap. Germline CDR1 is SEHNR and CDR2 is FQNEAQ (reference sequence). CDR3 loop: CASSDPGIMNTEAFF. The DNA of the CDR3 is TGTGCCAGCAGCGACCCGGGGATAATGAACACTGAAGCTTTCTTT.

The chain has TRBV7-2 and TRBJ1-2; no clear D. Trimming pared 3 bases from V and 7 bases from J, leaving 6 bases between. From germline, CDR1 is SGHTA and CDR2 FQGNSA. The CDR3 runs to 11 residues. This CDR3 is CASSFVIGYTF. For the CDR3, the DNA is TGTGCCAGCAGCTTTGTAATTGGCTACACCTTC.

The genes are TRBV7-2 and TRBJ2-3; TRBD2 aligns across 11 bases. Germline assignment: CDR1 SGHTA and CDR2 FQGNSA. The CDR3 contains 15 residues. The V gene end was trimmed by 3 bases and the J gene end by 1 base; junction bases not matched to a gene: 0. This CDR3 is CASSFSGGGTDTQYF. The DNA for the CDR3 is TGTGCCAGCAGCTTTAGCGGGGGGGGCACAGATACGCAGTATTTT.

This chain connects TRBV15 to TRBJ1-5, with D possibly TRBD1 on 5 matching bases. The CDR3 has 16 residues. Per the germline V gene, CDR1 is LNHNV and CDR2 is YYDKDF (reference sequence). V shed 0 bases and J shed 2 bases, with 11 bases lying between them. The CDR3, as DNA: TGTGCCACCAGCAGAGATTTGGGCAGGGGCAATCAGCCCCAGCATTTT. Its protein is CATSRDLGRGNQPQHF.

This chain links TRBV5-1 with TRBJ2-5; possibly TRBD1 for D (5 bases). V lost 4 bases to trimming and J lost 10 bases, with 14 bases between them. The CDR3 totals 12 residues. Germline lookup yields CDR1 SGHRS and CDR2 YFSETQ. The chain's CDR3 is CASSPQGVGQYF. The DNA for the CDR3 is TGCGCCAGCAGCCCCCAGGGCGTGGGCCAGTACTTC.

The table lists this clone with a count of one. The rearrangement uses TRBV5-1 and TRBJ2-1; 8 bases fit TRBD1. V gave up 4 bases and J gave up 6 bases; unmatched junction bases: 15. The CDR3 runs to 17 residues. Germline CDR1 is SGHRS and CDR2 is YFSETQ. The CDR3 is CASSGRGTGIRGNEQFF. The CDR3 DNA is TGCGCCAGCAGCGGAAGAGGGACAGGTATTCGCGGCAATGAGCAGTTCTTC.

The chain recombines TRBV2 with TRBJ1-2, with 7 nucleotides matching TRBD1. This CDR3 has 12 amino acids. The junction had 6 bases not matched to a gene; V was cut back by 6 bases and J by 8 bases. CDR1 is SNHLY and CDR2 is FYNNEI in the germline V gene. The CDR3 spells CASRATGVGYTF. In DNA form, the CDR3 reads TGTGCCAGCAGAGCTACAGGGGTCGGCTACACCTTC.

The chain links TRBV5-8 to TRBJ2-5; weak D call: TRBD2 (6 bases). Looked up from germline, CDR1 is SGHTS and CDR2 is YDEGEE. The CDR3 is 15 amino acids. The ends were cut back, 4 bases at V and 2 bases at J, with 15 bases in the middle. This CDR3 reads CASSPRRGRQETQYF. The CDR3 region has the DNA TGTGCCAGCAGCCCGCGTCGGGGGAGACAAGAGACCCAGTACTTC.

This chain uses TRBV7-9 with TRBJ2-2; D is uncertain. V lost 7 bases and J lost 0, with 12 bases in between. Germline CDR1 reads SEHNR; CDR2 reads FQNEAQ (reference sequence). The length of the CDR3 is 15 residues. The CDR3 bases are TGTGCCAGCAACGGTCAGGTTCCGAACACCGGGGAGCTGTTTTTT. It codes for CASNGQVPNTGELFF.

The chain uses TRBV18 and TRBJ2-6, with D possibly being TRBD1 (6 bases). Deletions cut 0 bases from V and 1 base from J, with 13 bases between. This CDR3 has 18 residues. The germline gives CDR1 KGHSH, CDR2 LQKENI. CDR3 bases: TGTGCCAGCTCACCACCGAACAGGGCAATGTCTGGGGCCAACGTCCTGACTTTC. Its protein product is CASSPPNRAMSGANVLTF.

This rearrangement joins TRBV5-1 to TRBJ2-1, with 9 positions matching TRBD2. Unmatched junction bases numbered 9, after V lost 4 bases and J lost 1 base. This CDR3 comprises 17 residues. CDR1 is SGHRS and CDR2 is YFSETQ in the germline V gene. The CDR3 sequence is CASSPAPGLASYNEQFF. The CDR3 DNA sequence: TGCGCCAGCAGCCCAGCTCCGGGACTAGCATCCTACAATGAGCAGTTCTTC.

CDR3 nucleotides: TGTGCCTGGAGTTCCCAGATTAACTACGAGCAGTACTTC. Protein product: CAWSSQINYEQYF. The rearrangement links TRBV30 to TRBJ2-7, with no clear D. The CDR3 is made up of 13 amino acids. V lost 2 bases to trimming and J lost 3 bases, with 11 bases between them. From germline, CDR1 is GTSNPN and CDR2 SVGIG (reference sequence). The whole variable domain, remainder taken from reference TRBV30 and TRBJ2-7, is SQTIHQWPATLVQPVGSPLSLECTVEGTSNPNLYWYRQAAGRGLQLLFYSVGIGQISSEVPQNLSASRPQDRQFILSSKKLLLSDSGFYLCAWSSQINYEQYFGPGTRLTVT.

This sequence joins TRBV15 and TRBJ2-7; a weak D match, TRBD2 (7 bases). Germline V gene lookup returns CDR1 LNHNV and CDR2 YYDKDF (reference sequence). V lost 7 bases and J 4 bases, leaving 17 bases between the germline ends. This CDR3 has 14 residues. CDR3 residues: CATTPAAGAYEQYF. CDR3 nucleotide sequence: TGTGCCACCACCCCCGCGGCGGGGGCGTACGAGCAGTACTTC. Combining the CDR3 with reference TRBV15 and TRBJ2-7 gives the whole variable domain DAMVIQNPRYQVTQFGKPVTLSCSQTLNHNVMYWYQQKSSQAPKLLFHYYDKDFNNEADTPDNFQSRRPNTSFCFLDIRSPGLGDTAMYLCATTPAAGAYEQYFGPGTRLTVT.

The chain combines TRBV19 with TRBJ2-3; possibly TRBD2 for D (6 bases). This CDR3 comprises 15 residues. Germline-derived CDR1 and CDR2 are LNHDA and SQIVND (reference sequence). Trimming left V 9 bases short and J 2 bases short, with 18 bases between. The CDR3 reads CASGEVPLYTDTQYF. DNA for the CDR3: TGTGCCAGCGGGGAGGTCCCACTATACACAGATACGCAGTATTTT.

For the CDR3, the DNA is TGTGCCAGCAGCTTAGTCGGACAGTTGATGACTGAAGCTTTCTTT. Protein product: CASSLVGQLMTEAFF. V is TRBV7-2 and J is TRBJ1-1, with D possibly TRBD1 on 6 matching bases. The germline V and J ends were trimmed by 1 base and 5 bases, with 14 bases remaining between them. The CDR3 loop spans 15 amino acids. Germline V gene data show CDR1 as SGHTA and CDR2 as FQGNSA.

This sequence joins TRBV7-6 and TRBJ2-7; D possibly corresponds to TRBD2 (6 bases). The V gene lost 1 base and the J gene lost 9 bases, with 13 bases spanning the gap. The CDR3 sequence is 13 residues long. Germline V gives CDR1 SGHVS, CDR2 FNYEAQ. The CDR3 DNA follows: TGTGCCAGCAGCTTAGACGGATTAGCGGTGCAGTACTTC. Its protein product is CASSLDGLAVQYF.

The chain employs TRBV4-3 and TRBJ2-1; TRBD1 might be the D (6 bases). Germline lookup yields CDR1 LGHNA and CDR2 YSLEER. The CDR3 is 15 amino acids. Trimming removed 0 bases at V and 10 bases at J, with 16 bases between. CDR3 region: CASSQERQDRREQFF. The CDR3 DNA follows: TGCGCCAGCAGCCAAGAACGACAGGACCGGAGGGAGCAGTTCTTC.

The chain joins TRBV5-8 to TRBJ1-5; TRBD1 agrees at 11 bases. The CDR3 is made up of 17 amino acids. Germline V gene data show CDR1 as SGHTS and CDR2 as YDEGEE. V trimming: 0 bases; J trimming: 0 bases; junction bases outside the gene matches: 2. The CDR3 reads CASSLGTGGFSNQPQHF. CDR3 DNA sequence: TGTGCCAGCAGCTTGGGGACAGGGGGCTTTAGCAATCAGCCCCAGCATTTT.

The V gene is TRBV27, the J gene TRBJ1-3; D is unclear. The V gene lost 5 bases and the J gene lost 3 bases, with 8 bases spanning the gap. The CDR3 has 13 amino acids. The germline V gene encodes CDR1 MNHEY and CDR2 SMNVEV (reference sequence). CDR3 sequence reads: CASSLSFGNTIYF. The CDR3 DNA is TGTGCCAGCAGTCTCAGTTTTGGAAACACCATATATTTT.

The rearrangement joins TRBV27 to TRBJ2-7; D is undetermined. The CDR3 runs to 12 residues. Germline V gene lookup returns CDR1 MNHEY and CDR2 SMNVEV (reference sequence). V shed 6 bases and J shed 6 bases, with 12 bases lying between them. The CDR3 here is CASSPDLTEQYF. The CDR3 DNA is TGTGCCAGCAGCCCTGACTTAACCGAGCAGTACTTC.

This chain links TRBV2 with TRBJ2-1, with 7 bases aligning to TRBD2. CDR3 length: 17 residues. V lost 5 bases, J lost 0 bases, and 10 bases stayed unmatched. Germline loops: CDR1 SNHLY, CDR2 FYNNEI. The CDR3 DNA sequence: TGTGCCAGCAGTAAGATGGCGGGAGCTAGCTCCTACAATGAGCAGTTCTTC. Translating gives CASSKMAGASSYNEQFF. The variable domain in full, with the rest retrieved from reference TRBV2 and TRBJ2-1, is EPEVTQTPSHQVTQMGQEVILRCVPISNHLYFYWYRQILGQKVEFLVSFYNNEISEKSEIFDDQFSVERPDGSNFTLKIRSTKLEDSAMYFCASSKMAGASSYNEQFFGPGTRLTVL.

The count of this clone is one. The J gene is TRBJ2-2, the V gene TRBV5-4, with unresolved D. The CDR3 has 12 residues. The germline V gene has CDR1 SGHNT and CDR2 YYREEE (reference sequence). Between the trimmed V and J ends, which lost 2 bases and 4 bases, there was a span of 3 bases. The CDR3 region is CASSLLTGELFF. The CDR3 bases are TGTGCCAGCAGCTTACTCACCGGGGAGCTGTTTTTT.

The chain uses TRBV7-9 and TRBJ2-2; 13 bases agree with TRBD2. Germline V gives CDR1 SEHNR, CDR2 FQNEAQ (reference sequence). The J segment lost 4 bases and the V segment lost 6 bases, leaving 5 bases of the junction unmatched. CDR3 length: 16 residues. In nucleotides, the CDR3 is TGTGCCAGCAGGTCCGGACTAGCGGGGGTCACCGGGGAGCTGTTTTTT. Translated, it gives CASRSGLAGVTGELFF.

The V call is TRBV5-1, the J call TRBJ2-5, with D tentatively TRBD1 (7 bases). There are 16 residues in the CDR3. Trimming took 3 bases from V and 7 from J, leaving 22 bases between them. Germline V gene data show CDR1 as SGHRS and CDR2 as YFSETQ. Written as DNA, the CDR3 is TGCGCCAGCAGCTCAAGAGGGGGAGGACAGGTTGGGACCCAGTACTTC. Residues: CASSSRGGGQVGTQYF.

The chain recombines TRBV5-1 with TRBJ1-4, with D perhaps matching TRBD1 (6 bases). This CDR3 has 15 amino acids. Looked up from germline, CDR1 is SGHRS and CDR2 is YFSETQ. V gave up 3 bases and J gave up 8 bases, with 17 bases separating them. CDR3 coding DNA: TGCGCCAGCAGCTGGGGAGGGGACATCGGCGAAAAACTGTTTTTT. Encoded protein: CASSWGGDIGEKLFF.